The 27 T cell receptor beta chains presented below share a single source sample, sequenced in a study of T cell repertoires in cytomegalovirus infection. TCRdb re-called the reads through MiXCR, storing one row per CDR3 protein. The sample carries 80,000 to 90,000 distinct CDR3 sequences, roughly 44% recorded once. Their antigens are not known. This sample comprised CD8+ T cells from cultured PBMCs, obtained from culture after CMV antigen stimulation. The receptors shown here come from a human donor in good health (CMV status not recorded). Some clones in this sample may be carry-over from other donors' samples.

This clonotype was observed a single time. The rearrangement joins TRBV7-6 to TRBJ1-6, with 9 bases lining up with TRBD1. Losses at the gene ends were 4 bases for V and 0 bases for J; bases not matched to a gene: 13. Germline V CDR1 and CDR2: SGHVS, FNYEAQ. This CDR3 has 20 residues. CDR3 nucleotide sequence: TGTGCCAGCAGCTCCCATACGGCCGGACAGGGGAGCTCCTATAATTCACCCCTCCACTTT. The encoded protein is CASSSHTAGQGSSYNSPLHF.

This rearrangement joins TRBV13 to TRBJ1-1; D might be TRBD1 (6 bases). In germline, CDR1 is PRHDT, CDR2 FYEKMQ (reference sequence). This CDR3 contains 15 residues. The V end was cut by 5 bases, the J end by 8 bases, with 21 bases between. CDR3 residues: CASSPGRGARAEAFF. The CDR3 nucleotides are TGTGCCAGCAGCCCAGGAAGGGGGGCACGCGCGGAAGCTTTCTTT. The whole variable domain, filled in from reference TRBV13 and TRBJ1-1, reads AAGVIQSPRHLIKEKRETATLKCYPIPRHDTVYWYQQGPGQDPQFLISFYEKMQSDKGSIPDRFSAQQFSDYHSELNMSSLELGDSALYFCASSPGRGARAEAFFGQGTRLTVV.

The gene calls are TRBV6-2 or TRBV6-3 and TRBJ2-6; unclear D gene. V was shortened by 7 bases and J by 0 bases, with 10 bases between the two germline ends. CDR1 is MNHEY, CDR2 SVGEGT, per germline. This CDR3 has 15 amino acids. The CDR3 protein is CASTQQSSGANVLTF. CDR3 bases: TGTGCCAGCACCCAGCAGAGCTCTGGGGCCAACGTCCTGACTTTC.

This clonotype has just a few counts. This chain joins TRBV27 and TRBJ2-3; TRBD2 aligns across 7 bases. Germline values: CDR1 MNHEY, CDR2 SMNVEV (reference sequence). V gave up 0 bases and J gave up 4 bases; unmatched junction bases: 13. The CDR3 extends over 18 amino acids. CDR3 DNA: TGTGCCAGCAGTTTATCCAGCCGAGGGGCGGGAGTGGCAGATACGCAGTATTTT. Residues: CASSLSSRGAGVADTQYF.

Here the CDR3 DNA reads TGCAGCGCAGATCCAGGGGGATCGGGCAATGAGCAGTTCTTC. This encodes CSADPGGSGNEQFF. J is TRBJ2-1 and V is TRBV29-1; 7 bases map to TRBD1. V lost 7 bases and J lost 6; bases outside the gene matches: 12. The CDR3 length is 14 residues. Germline V gives CDR1 SQVTM, CDR2 ANQGSEA.

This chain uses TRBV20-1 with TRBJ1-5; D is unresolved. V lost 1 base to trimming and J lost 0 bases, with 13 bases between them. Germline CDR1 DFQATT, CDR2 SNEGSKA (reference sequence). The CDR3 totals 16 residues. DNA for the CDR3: TGCAGTGCTAGAGTAGGTTTTGAGGGTAGCAATCAGCCCCAGCATTTT. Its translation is CSARVGFEGSNQPQHF.

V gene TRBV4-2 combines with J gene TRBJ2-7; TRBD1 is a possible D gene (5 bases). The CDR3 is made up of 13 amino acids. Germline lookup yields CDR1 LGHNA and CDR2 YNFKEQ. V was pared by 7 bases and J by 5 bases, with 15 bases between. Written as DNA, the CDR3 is TGTGCCAGCAAGTCAGGGTCTTCCCACGAGCAGTACTTC. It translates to CASKSGSSHEQYF.

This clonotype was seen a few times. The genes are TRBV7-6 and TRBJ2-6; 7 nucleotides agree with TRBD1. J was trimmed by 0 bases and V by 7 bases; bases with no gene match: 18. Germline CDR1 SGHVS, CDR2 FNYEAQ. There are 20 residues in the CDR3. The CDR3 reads CASTRRPGQRNHSGANVLTF. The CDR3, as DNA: TGTGCCAGCACCCGCCGTCCGGGACAGAGGAATCACTCTGGGGCCAACGTCCTGACTTTC.

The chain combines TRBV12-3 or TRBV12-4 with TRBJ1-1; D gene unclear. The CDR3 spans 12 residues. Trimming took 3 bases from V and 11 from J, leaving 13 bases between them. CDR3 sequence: CASSFGWGKAFF. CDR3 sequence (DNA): TGTGCCAGCAGTTTTGGTTGGGGAAAGGCTTTCTTT.

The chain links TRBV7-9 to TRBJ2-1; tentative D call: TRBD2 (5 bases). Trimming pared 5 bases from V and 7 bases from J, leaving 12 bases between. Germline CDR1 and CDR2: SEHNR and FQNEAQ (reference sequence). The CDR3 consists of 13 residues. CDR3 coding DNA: TGTGCCAGCAGCCCCCCGACGGGGAATGAGCAGTTCTTC. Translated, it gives CASSPPTGNEQFF.

CDR3 DNA: TGTGCCAGCAGCTTAGGATCGTCGGGGGCGTTGACCCAGTACTTC. Encoded protein: CASSLGSSGALTQYF. The gene calls are TRBV7-7 and TRBJ2-5; D could derive from TRBD1 or TRBD2 (6 bases each). Between the trimmed V and J ends, which lost 1 base and 7 bases, there was a span of 16 bases. The CDR3 has 15 residues. Germline V gene sequence: CDR1 SSHAT, CDR2 FNYEAQ (reference sequence).

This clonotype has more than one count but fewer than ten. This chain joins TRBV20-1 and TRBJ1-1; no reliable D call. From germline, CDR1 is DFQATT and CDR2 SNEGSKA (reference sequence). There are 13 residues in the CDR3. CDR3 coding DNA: TGCAGGGCGCGGAGTCCGACGAACACTGAAGCTTTCTTT. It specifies CRARSPTNTEAFF.

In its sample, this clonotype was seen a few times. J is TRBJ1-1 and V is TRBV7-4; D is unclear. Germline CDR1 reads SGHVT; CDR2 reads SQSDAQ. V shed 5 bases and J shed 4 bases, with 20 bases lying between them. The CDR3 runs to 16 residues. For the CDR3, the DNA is TGTGCCAGCAGCCCCATATCGGAGTTTATCGGCACTGAAGCTTTCTTT. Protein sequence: CASSPISEFIGTEAFF.

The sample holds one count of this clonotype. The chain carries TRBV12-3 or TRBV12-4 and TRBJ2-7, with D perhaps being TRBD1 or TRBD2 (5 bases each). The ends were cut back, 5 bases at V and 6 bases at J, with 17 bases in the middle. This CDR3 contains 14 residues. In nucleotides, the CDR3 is TGTGCCAGCAGTGACCCACCACGGGACGCCGAGCAGTACTTC. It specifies CASSDPPRDAEQYF.

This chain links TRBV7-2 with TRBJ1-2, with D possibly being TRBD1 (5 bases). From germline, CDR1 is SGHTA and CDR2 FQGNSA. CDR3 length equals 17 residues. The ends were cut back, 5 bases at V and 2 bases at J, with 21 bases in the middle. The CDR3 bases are TGTGCCAGCAGCCTTACAGGATCCACCTTTGAAAACTATGGCTACACCTTC. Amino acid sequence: CASSLTGSTFENYGYTF.

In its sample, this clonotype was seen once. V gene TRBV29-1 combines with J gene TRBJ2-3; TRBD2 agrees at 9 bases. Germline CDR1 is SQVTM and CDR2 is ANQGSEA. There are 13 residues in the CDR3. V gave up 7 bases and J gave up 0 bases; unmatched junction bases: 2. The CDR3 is CSASGASTDTQYF. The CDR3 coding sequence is TGCAGCGCTAGCGGGGCTAGCACAGATACGCAGTATTTT.

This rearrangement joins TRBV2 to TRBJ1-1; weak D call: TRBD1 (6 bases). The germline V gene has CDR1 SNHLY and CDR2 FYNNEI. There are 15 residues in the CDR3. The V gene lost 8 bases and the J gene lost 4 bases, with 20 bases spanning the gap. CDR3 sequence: CASLLQRGGGTEAFF. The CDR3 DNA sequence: TGTGCCAGCCTCCTCCAGAGGGGGGGGGGCACTGAAGCTTTCTTT.

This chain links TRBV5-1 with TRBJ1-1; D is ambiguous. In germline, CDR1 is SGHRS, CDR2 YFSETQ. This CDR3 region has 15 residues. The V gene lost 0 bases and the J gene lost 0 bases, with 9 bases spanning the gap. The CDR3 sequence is CASSLVGTMNTEAFF. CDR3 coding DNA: TGCGCCAGCAGCTTGGTGGGTACGATGAACACTGAAGCTTTCTTT.

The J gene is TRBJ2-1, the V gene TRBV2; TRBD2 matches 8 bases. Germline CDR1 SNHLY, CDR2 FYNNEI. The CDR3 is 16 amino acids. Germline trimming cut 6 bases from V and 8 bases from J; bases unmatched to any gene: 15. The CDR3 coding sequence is TGTGCCAGCAGAGACCCGGGACGGCCGCGGGGGGATGAGCAGTTCTTC. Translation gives CASRDPGRPRGDEQFF.

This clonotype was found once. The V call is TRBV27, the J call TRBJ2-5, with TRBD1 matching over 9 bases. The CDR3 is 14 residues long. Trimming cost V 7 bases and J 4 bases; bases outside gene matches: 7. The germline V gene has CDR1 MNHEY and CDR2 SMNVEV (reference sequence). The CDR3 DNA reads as TGTGCCAGCACCAACAGGGGGCAGGGAGAGACCCAGTACTTC. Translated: CASTNRGQGETQYF.

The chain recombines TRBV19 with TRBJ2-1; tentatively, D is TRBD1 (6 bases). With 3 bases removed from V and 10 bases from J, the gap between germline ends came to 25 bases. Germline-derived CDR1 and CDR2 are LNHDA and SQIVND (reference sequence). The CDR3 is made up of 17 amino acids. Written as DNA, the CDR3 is TGTGCCAGTAGTATCCCTACAGGGAAGCCCCCTTTAATGGAGCAGTTCTTC. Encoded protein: CASSIPTGKPPLMEQFF.

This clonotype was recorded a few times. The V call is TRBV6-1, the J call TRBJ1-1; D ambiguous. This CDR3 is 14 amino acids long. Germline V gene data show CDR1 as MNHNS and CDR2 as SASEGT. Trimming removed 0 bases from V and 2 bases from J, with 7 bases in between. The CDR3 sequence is CASSEAPDNTEAFF. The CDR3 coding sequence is TGTGCCAGCAGTGAAGCGCCGGACAACACTGAAGCTTTCTTT.

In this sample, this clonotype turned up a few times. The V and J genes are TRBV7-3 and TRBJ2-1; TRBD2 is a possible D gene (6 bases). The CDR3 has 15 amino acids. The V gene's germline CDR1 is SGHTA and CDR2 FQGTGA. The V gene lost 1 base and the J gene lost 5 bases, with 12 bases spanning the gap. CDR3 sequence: CASSLNSGLNNEQFF. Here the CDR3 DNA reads TGTGCCAGCAGCTTAAACTCGGGACTGAACAATGAGCAGTTCTTC.

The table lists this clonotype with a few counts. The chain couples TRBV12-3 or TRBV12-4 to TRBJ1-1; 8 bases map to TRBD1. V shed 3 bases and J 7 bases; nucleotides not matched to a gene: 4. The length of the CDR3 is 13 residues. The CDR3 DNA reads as TGTGCCAGCAGTTTGCGACAGGGGCATGAAGCTTTCTTT. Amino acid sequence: CASSLRQGHEAFF.

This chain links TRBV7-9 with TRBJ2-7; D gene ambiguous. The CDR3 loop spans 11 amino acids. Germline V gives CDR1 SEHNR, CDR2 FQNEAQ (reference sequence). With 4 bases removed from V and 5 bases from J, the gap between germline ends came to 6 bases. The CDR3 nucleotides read TGTGCCAGCAGCTCAATCCACGAGCAGTACTTC. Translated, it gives CASSSIHEQYF.

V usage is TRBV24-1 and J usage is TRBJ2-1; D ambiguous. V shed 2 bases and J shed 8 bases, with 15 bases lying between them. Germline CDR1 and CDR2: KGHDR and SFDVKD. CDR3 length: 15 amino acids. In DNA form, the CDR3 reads TGTGCCACCAGTGATTCCCGGGCCAAGCCCTATGAGCAGTTCTTC. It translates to CATSDSRAKPYEQFF.

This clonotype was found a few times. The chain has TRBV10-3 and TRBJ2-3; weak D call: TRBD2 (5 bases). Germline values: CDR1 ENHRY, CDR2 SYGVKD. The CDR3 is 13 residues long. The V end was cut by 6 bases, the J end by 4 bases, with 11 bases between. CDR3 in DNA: TGTGCCATCAGCGGGGTAGTCCCAGATACGCAGTATTTT. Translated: CAISGVVPDTQYF.